This note documents a single TCR beta chain sequence. The entry originates in a study of sequential checkpoint blockade in melanoma. Data came from immunoSEQ multiplex PCR; TCRdb stores just in-frame clones and leaves some out. Counted here are approximately 6,300 clones, roughly 26% occurring once; the ten biggest clones make up 9.8%. Treatment indicated: randomized to nivolumab then ipilimumab (arm A) or the reverse (arm B). The V and J ends lost 3 bases and 5 bases respectively, with 14 bases between them. The CDR3 has 14 amino acids. The V gene's germline CDR1 is SGDLS and CDR2 YYNGEE. This TCR came from a human donor with melanoma. This chain connects TRBV9 to TRBJ2-5; D possibly corresponds to TRBD2 (7 bases). Here the sequenced sample was tumor tissue (inferred from file names), taken from a patient given nivolumab and ipilimumab in sequence. The CDR3 nucleotides are TGTGCCAGCAGCGCTGGTCGGGGGGCTGAGACCCAGTACTTC. It yields the protein CASSAGRGAETQYF.